The 3 T cell receptor beta chains given below trace back to one sample, sequenced in a study of shared clonotypes between healthy human individuals. Using immunoSEQ multiplex PCR, the repertoire was profiled, and TCRdb retains in-frame clones only, with some absent. This sample has millions of clones; 85% to 95% occur once, and the top ten carry 0.1% to 0.15%. The sample comprised naive CD4+ T cells sorted from blood. Subset denoted: CD45RA+ positively selected. These receptors were obtained from a man in his late teens or twenties in good health.

The chain employs TRBV10-2 and TRBJ2-2; D is perhaps TRBD2 (6 bases). V lost 5 bases to trimming and J lost 4 bases, with 14 bases between them. Germline lookup yields CDR1 WSHSY and CDR2 SAAADI. The CDR3 runs 15 residues. This CDR3 is CASSTHGSLTGELFF. Written as DNA, the CDR3 is TGCGCCAGCAGTACGCACGGGAGCCTCACCGGGGAGCTGTTTTTT.

This chain connects TRBV6-6 to TRBJ1-3, with TRBD1 matching 7 bases. The V gene's germline CDR1 is MNHNY and CDR2 SVGAGI (reference sequence). V lost 5 bases and J lost 4; bases outside the gene matches: 11. The CDR3 covers 16 residues. CDR3 coding DNA: TGTGCCAGCAGTCCCGGGTCAGGGGGTAGAGGAAACACCATATATTTT. Its protein product is CASSPGSGGRGNTIYF.

The gene calls are TRBV6-5 and TRBJ2-5; D uncertain. The CDR3 sequence is 14 residues long. Per germline, CDR1 MNHEY and CDR2 SVGAGI. The ends were cut back, 0 bases at V and 2 bases at J, with 7 bases in the middle. The chain's CDR3 is CASSYSNRQETQYF. CDR3 bases: TGTGCCAGCAGTTACTCGAACAGACAAGAGACCCAGTACTTC.